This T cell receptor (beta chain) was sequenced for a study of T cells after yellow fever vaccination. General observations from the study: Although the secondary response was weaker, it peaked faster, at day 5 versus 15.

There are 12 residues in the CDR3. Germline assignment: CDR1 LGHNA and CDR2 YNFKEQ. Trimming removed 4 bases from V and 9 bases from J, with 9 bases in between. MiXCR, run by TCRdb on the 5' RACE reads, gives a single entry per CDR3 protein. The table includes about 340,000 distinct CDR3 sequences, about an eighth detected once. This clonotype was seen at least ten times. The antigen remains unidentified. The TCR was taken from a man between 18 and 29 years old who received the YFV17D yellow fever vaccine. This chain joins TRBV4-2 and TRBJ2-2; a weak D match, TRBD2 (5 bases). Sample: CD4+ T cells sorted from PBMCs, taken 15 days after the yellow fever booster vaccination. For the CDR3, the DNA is TGTGCCAGCAGCCCCGAGGGAAGGGAGCTGTTTTTT. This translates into CASSPEGRELFF.